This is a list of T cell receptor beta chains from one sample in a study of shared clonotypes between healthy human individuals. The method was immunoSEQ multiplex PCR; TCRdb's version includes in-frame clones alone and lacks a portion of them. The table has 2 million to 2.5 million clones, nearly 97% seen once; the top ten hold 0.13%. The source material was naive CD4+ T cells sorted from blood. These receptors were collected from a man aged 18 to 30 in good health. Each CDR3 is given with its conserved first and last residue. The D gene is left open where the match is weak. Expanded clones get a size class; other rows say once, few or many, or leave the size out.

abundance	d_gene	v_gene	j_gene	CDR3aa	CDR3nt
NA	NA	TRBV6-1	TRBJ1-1	CASRGEEGWKTEAFF	TGTGCCAGCAGGGGCGAGGAGGGTTGGAAAACTGAAGCTTTCTTT
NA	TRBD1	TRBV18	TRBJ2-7	CASSPPGTGAYEQYF	TGTGCCAGCTCACCACCTGGGACAGGGGCCTACGAGCAGTACTTC
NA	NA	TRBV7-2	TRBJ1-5	CASSLGGLINQPQHF	TGTGCCAGCAGCTTAGGGGGACTGATCAATCAGCCCCAGCATTTT
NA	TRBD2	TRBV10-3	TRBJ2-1	CAISERREVNEQFF	TGTGCCATCAGTGAACGGCGGGAGGTCAATGAGCAGTTCTTC
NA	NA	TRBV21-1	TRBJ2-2	CASSPRPGQGIGELFF	TGTGCCAGCAGCCCTAGGCCCGGACAGGGTATCGGGGAGCTGTTTTTT
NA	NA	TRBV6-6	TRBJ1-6	CASSYEGAYNSPLHF	TGTGCCAGCAGTTACGAGGGAGCTTATAATTCACCCCTCCACTTT
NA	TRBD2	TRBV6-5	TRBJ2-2	CASSYSGGNTGELFF	TGTGCCAGCAGTTACAGCGGGGGGAACACCGGGGAGCTGTTTTTT
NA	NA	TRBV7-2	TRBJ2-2	CASKAVNTGELFF	TGTGCCAGCAAGGCCGTCAACACCGGGGAGCTGTTTTTT
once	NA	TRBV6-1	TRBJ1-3	CASNAGQVSGNTIYF	TGTGCCAGCAACGCGGGACAAGTCTCTGGAAACACCATATATTTT
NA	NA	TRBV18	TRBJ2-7	CASSSSTESYEQYF	TGTGCCAGCTCATCGTCCACGGAGTCCTACGAGCAGTACTTC
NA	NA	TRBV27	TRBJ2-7	CASSWAGKNSYEQYF	TGTGCCAGCAGTTGGGCAGGGAAAAACTCCTACGAGCAGTACTTC
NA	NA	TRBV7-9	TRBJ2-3	CASSLAGSDTQYF	TGTGCCAGCAGCTTAGCAGGATCAGATACGCAGTATTTT
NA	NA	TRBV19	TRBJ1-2	CASSTTATRTVTGGYTF	TGTGCCAGTAGTACCACCGCCACCAGGACAGTCACAGGTGGCTACACCTTC
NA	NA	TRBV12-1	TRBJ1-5	CASSCRDCDQPQHF	TGTGCCAGCAGCTGCCGGGACTGTGATCAGCCCCAGCATTTT
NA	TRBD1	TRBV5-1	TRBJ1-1	CASSPLTGVNTEAFF	TGCGCCAGCAGTCCGTTGACAGGGGTGAACACTGAAGCTTTCTTT
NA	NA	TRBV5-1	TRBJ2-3	CASSGGTRGDTQYF	TGCGCCAGCAGCGGCGGGACCCGCGGGGATACGCAGTATTTT
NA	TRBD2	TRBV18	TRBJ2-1	CASSPRLAEEQFF	TGTGCCAGCTCACCTCGACTAGCGGAAGAGCAGTTCTTC
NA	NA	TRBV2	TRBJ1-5	CASSGPSNQPQHF	TGTGCCAGCAGCGGACCAAGCAATCAGCCCCAGCATTTT
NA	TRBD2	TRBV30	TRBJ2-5	CAWSGTSLETQYF	TGTGCCTGGAGTGGGACTAGCCTGGAGACCCAGTACTTC
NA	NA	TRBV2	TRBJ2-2	CASGARGGDGELFF	TGTGCCAGCGGAGCTAGGGGAGGAGACGGGGAGCTGTTTTTT
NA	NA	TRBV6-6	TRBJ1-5	CASSSESALRRF	TGTGCCAGCAGTTCGGAGTCAGCCTTAAGGAGGTTT
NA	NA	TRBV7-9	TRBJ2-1	CASSLELVNEQFF	TGTGCCAGCAGCTTAGAACTAGTCAATGAGCAGTTCTTC
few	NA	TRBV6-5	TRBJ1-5	CASSQGTGSNQPQHF	TGTGCCAGCAGTCAGGGGACGGGGAGCAATCAGCCCCAGCATTTT
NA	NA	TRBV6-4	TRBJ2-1	CASSTSYRNSYNEQFF	TGTGCCAGCAGTACCTCATACAGGAATTCCTACAATGAGCAGTTCTTC
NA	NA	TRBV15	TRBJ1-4	CATSNQTSIYEKLFF	TGTGCCACCAGCAACCAGACAAGCATCTATGAAAAACTGTTTTTT
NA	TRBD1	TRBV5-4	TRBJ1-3	CASSLGGQGNTIYF	TGTGCCAGCAGCTTGGGGGGACAGGGGAACACCATATATTTT
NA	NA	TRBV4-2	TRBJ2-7	CASSQDGLTRGLNF	TGTGCCAGCAGCCAAGATGGGTTGACTAGGGGTCTGAACTTC
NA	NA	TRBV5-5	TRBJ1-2	CASSLPGQIYGYTF	TGTGCCAGCAGCTTACCCGGACAAATCTATGGCTACACCTTC